This TCR beta chain was captured by sequencing in a study of blood T cells in healthy people across ages. The V and J ends lost 8 bases and 8 bases respectively, with 13 bases between them. CDR1 and CDR2 (germline): ENHRY, SYGVKD. There are 12 residues in the CDR3. Overall study findings and caveats: Both higher diversity and more naive CD4+ cells marked long-lived donors when set against aged donors.

In the case of this clonotype: Its specificity is unknown.

Through a sample-barcoded 5' primer and a J-beta primer mix, a second PCR was run for roughly 6 to 11 cycles. Each cDNA molecule received a tag from a template-switch adaptor that had 12 random nucleotides. Via MiXCR, TCRdb re-called the 5' RACE reads, giving one row per CDR3 protein. Altogether roughly 800,000 distinct CDR3 sequences are present, 58% being singletons, with the ten largest covering 22%. The TCR originated in a young man in good health. The J gene is TRBJ2-1, the V gene TRBV10-3; D perhaps matches TRBD2 (7 bases). The sequenced material came from blood. The CDR3 loop reads CAIGGGGDEQFF. In DNA form, the CDR3 reads TGTGCCATCGGGGGGGGCGGAGATGAGCAGTTCTTC.